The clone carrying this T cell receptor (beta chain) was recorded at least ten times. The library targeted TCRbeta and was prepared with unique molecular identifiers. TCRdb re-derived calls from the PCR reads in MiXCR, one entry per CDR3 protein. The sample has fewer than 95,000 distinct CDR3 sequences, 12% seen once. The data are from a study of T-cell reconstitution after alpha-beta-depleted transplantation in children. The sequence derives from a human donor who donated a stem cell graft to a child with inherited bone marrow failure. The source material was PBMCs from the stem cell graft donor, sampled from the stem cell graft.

The CDR3 sequence: CASSRRGGFYGYTF. Written as DNA, the CDR3 is TGTGCCAGCAGCCGGCGGGGGGGATTCTATGGCTACACCTTC. The chain is built from TRBV7-2 and TRBJ1-2, with D perhaps matching TRBD1 (5 bases). The CDR3 loop spans 14 amino acids. CDR1 SGHTA and CDR2 FQGNSA come from the germline V gene. V shed 5 bases and J shed 4 bases, with 14 bases lying between them.